Listed below are T cell receptor beta chains from one sample, sequenced in a study of blood T cell repertoires in COVID-19. The assay was immunoSEQ multiplex PCR, and TCRdb's table has in-frame clones only and misses some. In the table there are 390,000 or so clones, 90% of which are singletons. Sequencing was performed on peripheral blood. The receptors come from a man aged 18 to 35 with active or convalescent COVID-19. Both conserved end residues are part of each CDR3. The order of the fields is D gene, clone size, V gene, J gene, CDR3 protein, CDR3 DNA. A D gene is named only where the DNA matches it firmly. The size entry is marked missing in some rows and otherwise reads once, few, many or a size class.

D gene: TRBD1
clone size: .
V gene: TRBV27
J gene: TRBJ2-1
CDR3 protein: CASAGTAYNEQFF
CDR3 DNA: TGTGCCAGCGCAGGGACAGCCTACAATGAGCAGTTCTTC

D gene: TRBD2
clone size: .
V gene: TRBV3-1/TRBV3-2
J gene: TRBJ2-1
CDR3 protein: CASSQRTSGVGEQFF
CDR3 DNA: TGTGCCAGCAGCCAAAGGACTAGCGGGGTGGGCGAGCAGTTCTTC

D gene: .
clone size: few
V gene: TRBV28
J gene: TRBJ2-5
CDR3 protein: CASSFASGLIQETQYF
CDR3 DNA: TGTGCCAGCAGTTTTGCGTCGGGACTCATCCAAGAGACCCAGTACTTC

D gene: .
clone size: .
V gene: TRBV7-3
J gene: TRBJ2-1
CDR3 protein: CASSLVPNSYNEQFF
CDR3 DNA: TGTGCCAGCAGCTTAGTCCCCAACTCCTACAATGAGCAGTTCTTC

D gene: TRBD1
clone size: once
V gene: TRBV27
J gene: TRBJ1-5
CDR3 protein: CASSSHRGYSNQPQHF
CDR3 DNA: TGTGCCAGCAGTTCCCACAGGGGTTATAGCAATCAGCCCCAGCATTTT

D gene: TRBD1
clone size: .
V gene: TRBV14
J gene: TRBJ2-7
CDR3 protein: CASSIPGQGARQYF
CDR3 DNA: TGTGCCAGCAGCATCCCGGGACAGGGGGCAAGGCAGTACTTC

D gene: TRBD2
clone size: once
V gene: TRBV2
J gene: TRBJ2-5
CDR3 protein: CASSGLAGGQETQYF
CDR3 DNA: TGTGCCAGCAGTGGACTAGCGGGAGGACAAGAGACCCAGTACTTC

D gene: TRBD1
clone size: .
V gene: TRBV28
J gene: TRBJ2-7
CDR3 protein: CASSLLRDRGDEQYF
CDR3 DNA: TGTGCCAGCAGTCTACTTCGGGACAGGGGTGACGAGCAGTACTTC

D gene: TRBD1
clone size: .
V gene: TRBV19
J gene: TRBJ1-4
CDR3 protein: CATQGAGEKLFF
CDR3 DNA: TGTGCCACGCAGGGGGCTGGAGAAAAACTGTTTTTT

D gene: .
clone size: .
V gene: TRBV28
J gene: TRBJ2-2
CDR3 protein: CASSFRPGNTGELFF
CDR3 DNA: TGTGCCAGCAGTTTCCGCCCAGGGAACACCGGGGAGCTGTTTTTT

D gene: .
clone size: .
V gene: TRBV7-2
J gene: TRBJ2-3
CDR3 protein: CASSLGGEETQYF
CDR3 DNA: TGTGCCAGCAGCTTAGGGGGGGAGGAGACGCAGTATTTT

D gene: .
clone size: .
V gene: TRBV4-2
J gene: TRBJ1-5
CDR3 protein: CASSQRQELGEHSNQPQHF
CDR3 DNA: TGTGCCAGCAGCCAAAGACAGGAATTGGGCGAACATAGCAATCAGCCCCAGCATTTT

D gene: .
clone size: .
V gene: TRBV6-5
J gene: TRBJ1-2
CDR3 protein: CASSYSRQNYGYTF
CDR3 DNA: TGTGCCAGCAGTTACTCGCGACAGAACTATGGCTACACCTTC

D gene: TRBD1
clone size: once
V gene: TRBV5-1
J gene: TRBJ2-7
CDR3 protein: CASSLVGQLLEQYF
CDR3 DNA: TGCGCCAGCAGCTTGGTGGGACAGCTTTTGGAGCAGTACTTC

D gene: .
clone size: .
V gene: TRBV19
J gene: TRBJ2-7
CDR3 protein: CASSPGPLGRHEQYF
CDR3 DNA: TGTGCCAGTAGTCCAGGGCCTTTAGGGAGGCACGAGCAGTACTTC

D gene: .
clone size: .
V gene: TRBV24-1
J gene: TRBJ1-2
CDR3 protein: CATSDGHFYGYTF
CDR3 DNA: TGTGCCACCAGTGATGGACATTTCTATGGCTACACCTTC

D gene: .
clone size: .
V gene: TRBV4-1
J gene: TRBJ1-1
CDR3 protein: CASSQIRGGNTEASF
CDR3 DNA: TGCGCCAGCAGCCAGATCAGGGGAGGGAACACTGAAGCTTCCTTT

D gene: .
clone size: .
V gene: TRBV6-2/TRBV6-3
J gene: TRBJ2-1
CDR3 protein: CASSYIGTSNTHTHNEQFF
CDR3 DNA: TGTGCCAGCAGTTACATTGGGACATCTAACACACACACACACAATGAGCAGTTCTTC

D gene: .
clone size: .
V gene: TRBV18
J gene: TRBJ1-5
CDR3 protein: CASSPDRRYSNQPQHF
CDR3 DNA: TGTGCCAGCTCACCGGACAGAAGATATAGCAATCAGCCCCAGCATTTT

D gene: .
clone size: .
V gene: TRBV29-1
J gene: TRBJ2-2
CDR3 protein: CSVRDAELFF
CDR3 DNA: TGCAGCGTGAGGGATGCGGAGCTGTTTTTT

D gene: .
clone size: .
V gene: TRBV28
J gene: TRBJ1-5
CDR3 protein: CASATNNQPQHF
CDR3 DNA: TGTGCCAGCGCGACAAACAATCAGCCCCAGCATTTT

D gene: TRBD1
clone size: .
V gene: TRBV2
J gene: TRBJ2-7
CDR3 protein: CASTSGTATYEQYF
CDR3 DNA: TGTGCCAGCACCTCCGGGACAGCTACCTACGAGCAGTACTTC

D gene: .
clone size: .
V gene: TRBV15
J gene: TRBJ1-5
CDR3 protein: CATSRDRGQYSNQPQHF
CDR3 DNA: TGTGCCACCAGCAGAGATAGAGGACAGTATAGCAATCAGCCCCAGCATTTT

D gene: TRBD2
clone size: once
V gene: TRBV7-3
J gene: TRBJ2-7
CDR3 protein: CASSASSFGGTSSEQYF
CDR3 DNA: TGTGCCAGCAGCGCAAGCAGCTTCGGAGGGACTAGCTCCGAGCAGTACTTC

D gene: TRBD1
clone size: once
V gene: TRBV27
J gene: TRBJ1-4
CDR3 protein: CASYDRGGKLFF
CDR3 DNA: TGTGCCAGCTACGACAGGGGAGGAAAACTGTTTTTT

D gene: .
clone size: .
V gene: TRBV7-2
J gene: TRBJ1-1
CDR3 protein: CASSLWGSEAFF
CDR3 DNA: TGTGCCAGCAGCTTATGGGGCAGTGAAGCTTTCTTT

D gene: TRBD2
clone size: .
V gene: TRBV18
J gene: TRBJ2-4
CDR3 protein: CASSPPDLAGANIQYF
CDR3 DNA: TGTGCCAGCTCACCACCCGACCTGGCGGGAGCAAACATTCAGTACTTC

D gene: .
clone size: .
V gene: TRBV20-1
J gene: TRBJ2-1
CDR3 protein: CSASEPGTFNEQFF
CDR3 DNA: TGCAGTGCTAGTGAACCCGGGACATTCAATGAGCAGTTCTTC